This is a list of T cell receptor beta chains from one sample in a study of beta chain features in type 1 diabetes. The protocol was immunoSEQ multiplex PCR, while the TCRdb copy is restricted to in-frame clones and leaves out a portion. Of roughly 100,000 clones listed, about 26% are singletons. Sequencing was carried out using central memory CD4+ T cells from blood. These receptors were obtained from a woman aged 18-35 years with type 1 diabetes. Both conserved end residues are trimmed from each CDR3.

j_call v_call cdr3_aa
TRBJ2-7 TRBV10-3 AKGLAGTVYEQY
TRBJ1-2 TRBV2 ASSTTRGTAAYGYT
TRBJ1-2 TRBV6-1 ASSETGDYGYT
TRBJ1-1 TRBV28 ASRLQGGYTEAF
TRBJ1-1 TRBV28 ASSSAGNTEAF
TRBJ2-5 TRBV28 ASSLAANQETQY
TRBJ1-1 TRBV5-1 ASSLTPTNTEAF
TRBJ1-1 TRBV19 ASSYRANTEAF
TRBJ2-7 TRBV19 ASTEGTGTATYEQY
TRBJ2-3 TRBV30 AWNRDRGRADTQY
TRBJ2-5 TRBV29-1 SVLLTGSQETQY
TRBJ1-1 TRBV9 ASSSQQGQGLAAF
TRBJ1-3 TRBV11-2 ASSPPGVAGNTIY
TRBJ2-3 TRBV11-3 ASSLDPGSTDTQY
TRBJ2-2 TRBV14 ASSQSMVGELF
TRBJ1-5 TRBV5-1 ASSLAEDQPQH
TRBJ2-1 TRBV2 ASRGQGSWNEQF
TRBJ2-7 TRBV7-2 ASTPSGITREQY
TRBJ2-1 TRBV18 ASSPQYSGRTEQF
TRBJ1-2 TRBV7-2 ASSRGTPMGYT
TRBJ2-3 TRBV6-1 ASSEVRLSGGTDTQY
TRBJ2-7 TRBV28 ASSRLDRDLPEQY
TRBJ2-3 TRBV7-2 ASSSQGAGDTQY
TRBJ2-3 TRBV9 ASSPPWTLGTDTQY
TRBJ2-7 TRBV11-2 ASSQPGLGGVEQY
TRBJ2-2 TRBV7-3 ASSPGGRSNTGELF
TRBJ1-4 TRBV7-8 ASSSQGIGEKLF
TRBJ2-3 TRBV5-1 ASSQGQTNTQY
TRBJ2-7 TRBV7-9 ASSPSQPREQY
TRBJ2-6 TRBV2 ASHRESSGANVLT
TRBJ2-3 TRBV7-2 ASSLPWPGDTQY
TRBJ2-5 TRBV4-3 ASSRDTGPETQY
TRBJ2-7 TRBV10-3 AISGLPQGSSYEQY
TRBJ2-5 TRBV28 ASSWGGRETQY
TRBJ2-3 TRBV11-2 ASSPGVGLVSDTQY
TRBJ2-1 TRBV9 ASSTGLAGYNEQF
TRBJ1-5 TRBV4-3 ASSQAFRGHQPQH